This is a list of T cell receptor beta chains from one sample in a study of blood T cell repertoires in COVID-19. The table came from immunoSEQ multiplex PCR; TCRdb's copy has only in-frame clones and leaves some out. The sample has under 150,000 clones; over 75% are singletons. The source material was PBMCs or T cells enriched from blood (not recorded which). These receptor sequences come from a man in his fifties in a cohort exposed to, infected with or recovered from COVID-19 (not recorded which). The CDR3 runs from the conserved cysteine through the conserved F or W. A D gene is named only where the DNA matches it firmly. Clone sizes are given selectively: once, few, many, or a class where the clone is expanded.

v_gene	len	j_gene	abundance	d_gene	CDR3nt	CDR3aa
TRBV27	13	TRBJ1-1	few	TRBD1	TGTGCCAGCAGTGCCGGGACAGCCCTTGAAGCTTTCTTT	CASSAGTALEAFF
TRBV7-2	15	TRBJ1-2	NA	NA	TGTGCCAGCAGCTTAGGTCCAGGGATAAACTATGGCTACACCTTC	CASSLGPGINYGYTF
TRBV4-1	16	TRBJ2-3	NA	TRBD2	TGCGCCAGCAGCCGACTAGCGTTAGCTAGCACAGATACGCAGTATTTT	CASSRLALASTDTQYF
TRBV5-1	15	TRBJ2-1	NA	TRBD1	TGCGCCAGCAGCTCGGGACAGGGGATGGGCAATGAGCAGTTCTTC	CASSSGQGMGNEQFF
TRBV5-6	18	TRBJ2-1	once	TRBD2	TGTGCCAGCAGCTACCCAATGGGGACGGGACTAGCGGACAATGAGCAGTTCTTC	CASSYPMGTGLADNEQFF
TRBV9	15	TRBJ1-1	NA	TRBD1	TGTGCCAGCAGCTCCGGAACAGGGGAAGAAACTGAAGCTTTCTTT	CASSSGTGEETEAFF
TRBV6-5	15	TRBJ2-1	NA	NA	TGTGCCAGCAGTTACGGGGCCTCCCTTTCCAATGAGCAGTTCTTC	CASSYGASLSNEQFF
TRBV18	15	TRBJ2-1	NA	TRBD2	TGTGCCAGCTCCCTCGGACTAGCGGGACTCAATGAGCAGTTCTTC	CASSLGLAGLNEQFF
TRBV14	12	TRBJ2-5	NA	NA	TGTGCCAGCAGCTACGCCCGAGGGACCCAGTACTTC	CASSYARGTQYF
TRBV3-1/TRBV3-2	16	TRBJ2-7	NA	TRBD2	TGTGCCAGCAGCCAAGGTCGGAGAGCGGGGGGTCACGAGCAGTACTTC	CASSQGRRAGGHEQYF